A single T cell receptor beta chain is shown here with its context. Here immunoSEQ multiplex PCR was the method, and the copy in TCRdb shows in-frame clones only, minus some. Of some 76,000 clones in the sample, roughly 86% were seen once. These data are taken from a study of OX40 agonist ivuxolimab in advanced cancers. The CDR3 loop spans 16 amino acids. Trimming cost V 6 bases and J 4 bases, with 20 bases left between them. Per germline, CDR1 SGHRS and CDR2 YFSETQ. The material was CD4+ or CD8+ T cells sorted from blood, obtained in a trial of the OX40 agonist ivuxolimab. The rearrangement joins TRBV5-1 to TRBJ1-3, with D perhaps matching TRBD1 (6 bases). The sequence was obtained from an adult with an advanced solid tumor such as melanoma, head and neck, liver or kidney cancer. CDR3 DNA sequence: TGCGCCAGCACCCCGATGTATGGGGGCTCCGGAAACACCATATATTTT. It translates to CASTPMYGGSGNTIYF. The full variable domain, completed using reference TRBV5-1 and TRBJ1-3, is KAGVTQTPRYLIKTRGQQVTLSCSPISGHRSVSWYQQTPGQGLQFLFEYFSETQRNKGNFPGRFSGRQFSNSRSEMNVSTLELGDSALYLCASTPMYGGSGNTIYFGEGSWLTVV.